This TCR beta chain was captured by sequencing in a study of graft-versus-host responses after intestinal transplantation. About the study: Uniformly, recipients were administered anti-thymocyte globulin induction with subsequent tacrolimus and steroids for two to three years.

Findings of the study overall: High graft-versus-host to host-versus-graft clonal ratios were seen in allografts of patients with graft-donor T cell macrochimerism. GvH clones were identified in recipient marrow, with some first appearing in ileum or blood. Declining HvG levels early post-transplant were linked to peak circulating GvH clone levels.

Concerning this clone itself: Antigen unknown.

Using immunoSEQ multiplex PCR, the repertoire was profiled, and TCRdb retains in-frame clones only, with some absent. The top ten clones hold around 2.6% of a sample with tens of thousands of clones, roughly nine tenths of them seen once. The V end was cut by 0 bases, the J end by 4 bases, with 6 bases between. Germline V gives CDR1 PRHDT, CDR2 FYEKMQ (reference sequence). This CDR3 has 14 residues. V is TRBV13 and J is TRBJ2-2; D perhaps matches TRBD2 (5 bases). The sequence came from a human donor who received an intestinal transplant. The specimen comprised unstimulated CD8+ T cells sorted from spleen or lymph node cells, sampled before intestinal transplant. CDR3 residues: CASSLGRGTGELFF. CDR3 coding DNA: TGTGCCAGCAGCTTAGGACGGGGCACCGGGGAGCTGTTTTTT.